Listed below are T cell receptor beta chains from one sample, sequenced in a study of technical replicates of blood from a handful of donors. Using immunoSEQ multiplex PCR, the repertoire was profiled, and TCRdb retains in-frame clones only, with some absent. The data hold approximately 89,000 clones, with over 90% observed a single time. Material for sequencing was T cells isolated from PBMCs. These receptor sequences come from a human donor in good health. Each CDR3 is given with its conserved first and last residue. A D gene is named only where the DNA matches it firmly. Expanded clones get a size class; other rows say once, few or many, or leave the size out.

TRBD2	TRBV4-3	TRBJ2-1	13	NA	CASSQGAGYEQFF	TGCGCCAGCAGCCAAGGAGCGGGGTATGAGCAGTTCTTC
NA	TRBV6-5	TRBJ1-5	12	NA	CASRGPGQPQHF	TGTGCCAGCAGGGGCCCAGGCCAGCCCCAGCATTTT
NA	TRBV30	TRBJ2-1	14	NA	CAWSWTGAMGSQFF	TGTGCCTGGAGTTGGACGGGAGCGATGGGTAGTCAGTTCTTC
TRBD1	TRBV29-1	TRBJ1-1	13	NA	CSGGQGGHTEAFF	TGCAGCGGGGGACAGGGAGGTCACACTGAAGCTTTCTTT
TRBD2	TRBV5-1	TRBJ2-3	17	NA	CASSPGLAGVWTDTQYF	TGCGCCAGCAGCCCCGGACTAGCGGGAGTGTGGACAGATACGCAGTATTTT
NA	TRBV30	TRBJ1-1	12	NA	CALFGSPVEAFF	TGTGCCTTGTTCGGGTCCCCAGTTGAAGCTTTCTTT
NA	TRBV9	TRBJ1-1	13	NA	CASSAGMNTEAFF	TGTGCCAGCAGCGCAGGGATGAACACTGAAGCTTTCTTT
NA	TRBV28	TRBJ1-2	13	NA	CASSPPGGTGYTF	TGTGCCAGCAGTCCCCCTGGGGGGACTGGCTACACCTTC
NA	TRBV29-1	TRBJ1-2	13	once	CSVGSTTSSGYTF	TGCAGCGTTGGTAGCACTACCTCCTCTGGCTACACCTTC
NA	TRBV30	TRBJ1-5	14	NA	CAWSSQGGGQPQHF	TGTGCCTGGAGTTCACAAGGGGGGGGTCAGCCCCAGCATTTT
TRBD2	TRBV7-3	TRBJ2-1	15	once	CASSLRLAGLDEQFF	TGTGCCAGCAGCTTAAGGCTAGCGGGACTCGATGAGCAGTTCTTC
TRBD2	TRBV5-6	TRBJ2-1	15	NA	CASSLAPSGLDEQFF	TGTGCCAGCAGCTTGGCCCCTAGCGGGTTGGATGAGCAGTTCTTC
TRBD1	TRBV6-6	TRBJ1-1	13	NA	CASSLGDRGEAFF	TGTGCCAGCAGTTTGGGGGACAGGGGAGAAGCTTTCTTT
NA	TRBV7-2	TRBJ2-7	13	NA	CASSLSQGNEQYF	TGTGCCAGCAGCCTGAGTCAGGGAAACGAGCAGTACTTC
NA	TRBV7-9	TRBJ2-3	14	NA	CASSDRTYTDTQYF	TGTGCCAGCAGCGACCGGACTTACACAGATACGCAGTATTTT
TRBD1	TRBV6-5	TRBJ2-7	15	NA	CASSYSTGASYEQYF	TGTGCCAGCAGTTACTCGACAGGGGCCTCCTACGAGCAGTACTTC
TRBD1	TRBV5-1	TRBJ2-5	15	NA	CASSLDGTGGETQYF	TGCGCCAGCAGCTTGGACGGGACAGGCGGGGAGACCCAGTACTTC
TRBD1	TRBV6-5	TRBJ1-2	14	NA	CASSRQGVYYGYTF	TGTGCCAGCAGTCGACAGGGGGTTTACTATGGCTACACCTTC
NA	TRBV12-5	TRBJ1-1	13	NA	CASGLDRNTEAFF	TGTGCTAGTGGTTTGGACAGGAACACTGAAGCTTTCTTT
TRBD2	TRBV7-2	TRBJ2-3	16	NA	CASSLEAGLVIDTQYF	TGTGCCAGCAGCTTAGAAGCCGGACTAGTTATAGATACGCAGTATTTT
TRBD2	TRBV7-8	TRBJ2-1	22	NA	CASSLSSFLTGGLVAGGLEQFF	TGTGCCAGCAGCTTATCTTCGTTCTTGACAGGGGGTTTAGTAGCGGGAGGGCTTGAGCAGTTCTTC
TRBD2	TRBV29-1	TRBJ2-7	13	once	CSVESAGDLEQYF	TGCAGCGTTGAAAGTGCGGGAGATCTCGAGCAGTACTTC
NA	TRBV28	TRBJ2-7	16	NA	CASSLYGGPTTYEQYF	TGTGCCAGCAGTTTATACGGGGGGCCGACGACTTACGAGCAGTACTTC
TRBD2	TRBV19	TRBJ2-2	16	NA	CASSRFGTSGTGELFF	TGTGCCAGTAGCCGTTTTGGGACTAGCGGTACCGGGGAGCTGTTTTTT
NA	TRBV5-6	TRBJ2-7	17	NA	CASSPGVAGKSSYEQYF	TGTGCCAGCAGCCCGGGGGTGGCGGGAAAAAGCTCCTACGAGCAGTACTTC
TRBD2	TRBV2	TRBJ2-5	20	NA	CASVFTNGLATSPEGETQYF	TGTGCCAGCGTTTTCACTAACGGACTAGCGACATCCCCGGAGGGAGAGACCCAGTACTTC
TRBD2	TRBV7-9	TRBJ2-3	15	NA	CASSPSLAGGDTQYF	TGTGCCAGCAGCCCTAGCCTAGCGGGAGGCGATACGCAGTATTTT
TRBD1	TRBV19	TRBJ1-5	20	NA	CASSIDRYISGTENNQPQHF	TGTGCCAGTAGTATAGATCGGTACATCTCCGGGACAGAGAACAATCAGCCCCAGCATTTT
TRBD1	TRBV6-5	TRBJ2-7	15	NA	CASSFVGTGLEEQYF	TGTGCCAGCAGTTTTGTGGGGACAGGGTTGGAGGAGCAGTACTTC
TRBD1	TRBV5-1	TRBJ2-7	14	NA	CASSIGQGINEQYF	TGCGCCAGCAGCATAGGACAGGGTATCAACGAGCAGTACTTC
NA	TRBV4-3	TRBJ2-7	13	NA	CASSQEGLGEQYF	TGCGCCAGCAGCCAGGAGGGTCTGGGGGAGCAGTACTTC
NA	TRBV5-4	TRBJ1-2	14	NA	CASSLDRSNYGYTF	TGTGCCAGCAGCTTGGACAGGTCTAACTATGGCTACACCTTC
TRBD1	TRBV28	TRBJ2-7	15	NA	CASSLLGQRHYEQYF	TGTGCCAGCAGTTTGTTGGGACAGAGACATTACGAGCAGTACTTC
NA	TRBV5-4	TRBJ1-1	12	NA	CASSHRDAEAFF	TGTGCCAGCAGCCACAGGGACGCTGAAGCTTTCTTT
TRBD2	TRBV10-3	TRBJ2-1	17	NA	CAISDSSGSVHYNEQFF	TGTGCCATCAGTGACTCTAGCGGGAGTGTCCACTACAATGAGCAGTTCTTC
NA	TRBV5-4	TRBJ1-1	13	NA	CASSLVMNTEAFF	TGTGCCAGCAGCTTGGTAATGAACACTGAAGCTTTCTTT
TRBD2	TRBV5-1	TRBJ2-1	15	NA	CASSSLAGTYNEQFF	TGCGCCAGCAGCTCATTAGCGGGGACCTACAATGAGCAGTTCTTC
NA	TRBV6-5	TRBJ1-5	15	NA	CASSYSQGPGQPQHF	TGTGCCAGCAGTTACTCGCAGGGGCCAGGGCAGCCCCAGCATTTT
TRBD2	TRBV19	TRBJ2-7	18	once	CASSTPTGTSGGPYEQYF	TGTGCCAGTAGTACTCCCACCGGGACTAGCGGGGGCCCCTACGAGCAGTACTTC
TRBD2	TRBV18	TRBJ2-1	13	NA	CASSPPSGGEQFF	TGTGCCAGCTCACCGCCTAGCGGGGGTGAGCAGTTCTTC
NA	TRBV27	TRBJ2-7	14	NA	CASTSWRSSYEQYF	TGTGCCAGCACCTCTTGGCGGAGCTCCTACGAGCAGTACTTC
NA	TRBV19	TRBJ2-7	15	NA	CASSPIEADVDEQYF	TGTGCCAGTAGCCCAATAGAGGCCGACGTGGACGAGCAGTACTTC
NA	TRBV4-3	TRBJ2-5	15	NA	CASSQDTEGGETQYF	TGCGCCAGCAGCCAAGATACAGAGGGTGGAGAGACCCAGTACTTC
TRBD1	TRBV28	TRBJ1-2	15	NA	CASRFPGQENYGYTF	TGTGCCAGCAGATTCCCGGGACAGGAGAACTATGGCTACACCTTC
TRBD2	TRBV6-1	TRBJ2-1	15	NA	CATLGLAPFYNEQFF	TGTGCCACCTTGGGACTAGCTCCCTTCTACAATGAGCAGTTCTTC